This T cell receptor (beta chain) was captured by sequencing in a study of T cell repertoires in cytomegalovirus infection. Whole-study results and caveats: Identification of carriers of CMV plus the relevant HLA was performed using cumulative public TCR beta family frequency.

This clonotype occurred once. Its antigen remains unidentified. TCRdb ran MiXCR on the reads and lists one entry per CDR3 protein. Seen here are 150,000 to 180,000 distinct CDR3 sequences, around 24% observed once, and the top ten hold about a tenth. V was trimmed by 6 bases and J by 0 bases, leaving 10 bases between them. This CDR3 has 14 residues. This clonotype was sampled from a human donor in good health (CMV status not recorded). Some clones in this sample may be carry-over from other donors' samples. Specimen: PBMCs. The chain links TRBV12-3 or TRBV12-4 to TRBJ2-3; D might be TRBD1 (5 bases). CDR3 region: CASSRTPSTDTQYF. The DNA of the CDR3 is TGTGCCAGCAGCCGGACACCCAGCACAGATACGCAGTATTTT.